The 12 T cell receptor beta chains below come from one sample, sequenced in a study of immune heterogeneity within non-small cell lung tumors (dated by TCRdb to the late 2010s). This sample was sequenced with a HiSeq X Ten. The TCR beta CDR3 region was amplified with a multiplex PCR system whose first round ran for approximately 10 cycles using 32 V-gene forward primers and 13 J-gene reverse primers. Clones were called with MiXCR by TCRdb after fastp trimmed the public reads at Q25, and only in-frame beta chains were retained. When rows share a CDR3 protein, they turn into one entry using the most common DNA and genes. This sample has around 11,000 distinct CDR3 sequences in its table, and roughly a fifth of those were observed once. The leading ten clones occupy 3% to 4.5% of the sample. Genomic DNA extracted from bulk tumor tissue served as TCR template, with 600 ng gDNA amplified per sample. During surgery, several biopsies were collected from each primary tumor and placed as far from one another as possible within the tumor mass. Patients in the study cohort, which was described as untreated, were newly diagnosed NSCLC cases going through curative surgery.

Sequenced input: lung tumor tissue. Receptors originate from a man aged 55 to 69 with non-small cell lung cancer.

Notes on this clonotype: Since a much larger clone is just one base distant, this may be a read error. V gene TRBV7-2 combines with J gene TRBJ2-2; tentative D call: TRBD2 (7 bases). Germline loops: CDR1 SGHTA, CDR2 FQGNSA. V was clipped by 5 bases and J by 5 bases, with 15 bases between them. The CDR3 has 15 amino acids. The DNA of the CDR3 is TGTGCCAGCAGCCCCCGGGGGGCGGAAACCGGGGAGCTGTTTTTT. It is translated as CASSPRGAETGELFF.

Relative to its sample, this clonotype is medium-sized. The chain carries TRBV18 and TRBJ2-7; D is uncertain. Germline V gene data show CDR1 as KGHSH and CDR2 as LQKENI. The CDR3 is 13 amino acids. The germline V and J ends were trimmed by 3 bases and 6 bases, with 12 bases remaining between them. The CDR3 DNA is TGTGCCAGCTCACCTGGCGCCCACTTCGAGCAGTACTTC. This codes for CASSPGAHFEQYF. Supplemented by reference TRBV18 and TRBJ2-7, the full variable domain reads NAGVMQNPRHLVRRRGQEARLRCSPMKGHSHVYWYRQLPEEGLKFMVYLQKENIIDESGMPKERFSAEFPKEGPSILRIQQVVRGDSAAYFCASSPGAHFEQYFGPGTRLTVT.

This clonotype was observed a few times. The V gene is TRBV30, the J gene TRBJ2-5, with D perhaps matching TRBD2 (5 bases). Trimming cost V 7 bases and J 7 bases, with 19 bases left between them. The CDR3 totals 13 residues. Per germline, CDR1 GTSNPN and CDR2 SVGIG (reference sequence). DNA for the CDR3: TGTGCCTCACAAGGAGGACCCGCGCGGACCCAGTACTTC. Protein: CASQGGPARTQYF.

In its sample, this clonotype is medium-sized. The CDR3 nucleotides read TGCGCCAGCAGGCCGACTAGCGGGAATATGTTCGAGCAGTACTTC. It is translated as CASRPTSGNMFEQYF. The rearrangement uses TRBV10-2 and TRBJ2-7; 11 positions agree with TRBD2. In germline, CDR1 is WSHSY, CDR2 SAAADI. The CDR3 consists of 15 residues. Trimming at V came to 6 bases and at J to 6 bases, leaving 10 bases not matched to a gene.

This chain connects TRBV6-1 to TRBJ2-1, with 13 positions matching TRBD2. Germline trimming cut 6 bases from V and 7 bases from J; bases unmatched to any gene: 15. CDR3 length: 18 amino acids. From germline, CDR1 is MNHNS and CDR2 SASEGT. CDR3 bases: TGTGCCAGCAGCCCTTTCCGTATCGGGACTAGCGGGAAGAATGAGCAGTTCTTC. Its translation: CASSPFRIGTSGKNEQFF.

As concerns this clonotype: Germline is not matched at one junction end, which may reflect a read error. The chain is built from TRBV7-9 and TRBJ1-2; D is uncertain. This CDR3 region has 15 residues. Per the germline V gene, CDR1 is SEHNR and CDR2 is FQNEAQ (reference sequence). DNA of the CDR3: TGTACCAGCAGCTTAGTGGCAGGACCCCTTGATGGCTACACCTTC. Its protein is CTSSLVAGPLDGYTF.

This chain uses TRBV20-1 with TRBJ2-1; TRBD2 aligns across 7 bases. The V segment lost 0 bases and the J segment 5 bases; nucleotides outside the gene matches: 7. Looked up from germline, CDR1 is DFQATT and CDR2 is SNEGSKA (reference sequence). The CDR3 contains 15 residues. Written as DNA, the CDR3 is TGCAGTGCTAGAGATTGGGGAGGGAATGACAATGAGCAGTTCTTC. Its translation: CSARDWGGNDNEQFF.

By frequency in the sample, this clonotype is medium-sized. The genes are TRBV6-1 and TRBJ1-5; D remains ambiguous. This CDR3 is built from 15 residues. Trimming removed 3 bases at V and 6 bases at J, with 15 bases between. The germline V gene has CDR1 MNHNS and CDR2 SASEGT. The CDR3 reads CASSDKAQSRQPQHF. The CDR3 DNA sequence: TGTGCCAGCAGTGACAAAGCCCAGTCGCGTCAGCCCCAGCATTTT.

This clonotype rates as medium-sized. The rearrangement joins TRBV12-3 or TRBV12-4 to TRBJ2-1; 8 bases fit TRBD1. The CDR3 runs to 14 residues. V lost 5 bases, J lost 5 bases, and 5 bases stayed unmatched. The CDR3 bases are TGTGCCAGCAGTCCGTGGACAGGGAACAATGAGCAGTTCTTC. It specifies CASSPWTGNNEQFF.

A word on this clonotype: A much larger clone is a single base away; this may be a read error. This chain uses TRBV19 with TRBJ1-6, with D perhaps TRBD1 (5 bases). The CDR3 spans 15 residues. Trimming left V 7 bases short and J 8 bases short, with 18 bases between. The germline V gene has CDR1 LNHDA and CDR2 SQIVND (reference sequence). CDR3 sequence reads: CASIPRGSTDSPLHF. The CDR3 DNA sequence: TGTGCCAGTATTCCTAGGGGCAGTACCGATTCACCCCTCCACTTT. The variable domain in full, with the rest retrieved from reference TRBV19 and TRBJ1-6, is DGGITQSPKYLFRKEGQNVTLSCEQNLNHDAMYWYRQDPGQGLRLIYYSQIVNDFQKGDIAEGYSVSREKKESFPLTVTSAQKNPTAFYLCASIPRGSTDSPLHFGNGTRLTVT.

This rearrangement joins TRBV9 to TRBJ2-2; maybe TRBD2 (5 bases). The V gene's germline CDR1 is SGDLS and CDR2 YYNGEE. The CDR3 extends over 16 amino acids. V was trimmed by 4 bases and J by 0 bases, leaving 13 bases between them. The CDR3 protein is CASSPRGGSNTGELFF. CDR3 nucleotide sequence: TGTGCCAGCAGCCCCCGAGGCGGGTCGAACACCGGGGAGCTGTTTTTT.

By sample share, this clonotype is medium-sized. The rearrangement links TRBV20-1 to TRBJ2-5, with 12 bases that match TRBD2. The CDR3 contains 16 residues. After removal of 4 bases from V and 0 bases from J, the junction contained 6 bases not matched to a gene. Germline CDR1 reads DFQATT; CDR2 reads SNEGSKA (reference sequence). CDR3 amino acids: CSATLTSGGDQETQYF. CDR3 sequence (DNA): TGCAGTGCTACCCTGACTAGCGGGGGAGACCAAGAGACCCAGTACTTC.